A selection of T cell receptor beta chains follows, all from one sample in a study of cytomegalovirus exposure and HLA in healthy donors. TCRdb keeps only in-frame clones here, not all; method: immunoSEQ multiplex PCR. Among 97,000 or so clones listed, approximately 78% were seen once. Sequenced sample: PBMCs. These TCRs come from a man aged 35-49 years in good health and CMV-seronegative. Both conserved end residues are part of each CDR3. A D gene is named only where the DNA matches it firmly. Expanded clones get a size class; other rows say once, few or many, or leave the size out.

clone_size: NA; v_call: TRBV6-1; j_call: TRBJ2-5; cdr3_length: 13; d_call: NA; cdr3_nt: TGTGCCAGCAGTGAATTTTCAGAAGAGACCCAGTACTTC; cdr3_aa: CASSEFSEETQYF
clone_size: few; v_call: TRBV13; j_call: TRBJ1-2; cdr3_length: 15; d_call: TRBD1; cdr3_nt: TGTGCCAGCAGCTTAACTGGACAGGGTAGAGGTGGCTACACCTTC; cdr3_aa: CASSLTGQGRGGYTF
clone_size: NA; v_call: TRBV5-1; j_call: TRBJ1-6; cdr3_length: 18; d_call: TRBD1; cdr3_nt: TGCGCCAGCAGCTTGGAAGCGACAGGGGGAATATTTGTTTCACCCCTCCACTTT; cdr3_aa: CASSLEATGGIFVSPLHF
clone_size: NA; v_call: TRBV4-1; j_call: TRBJ2-7; cdr3_length: 12; d_call: NA; cdr3_nt: TGCGCCAGCCGTTCAGGGTCCTACGAGCAGTACTTC; cdr3_aa: CASRSGSYEQYF
clone_size: NA; v_call: TRBV19; j_call: TRBJ1-5; cdr3_length: 15; d_call: NA; cdr3_nt: TGTGCCAGTAGTATCAGTAACAATAAAAATCAGCCCCAGCATTTT; cdr3_aa: CASSISNNKNQPQHF
clone_size: NA; v_call: TRBV30; j_call: TRBJ1-4; cdr3_length: 15; d_call: NA; cdr3_nt: TGTGCCTGGAGTACTCGGACATCCGGACGGGAAAAACTGTTTTTT; cdr3_aa: CAWSTRTSGREKLFF
clone_size: NA; v_call: TRBV2; j_call: TRBJ1-1; cdr3_length: 14; d_call: TRBD1; cdr3_nt: TGTGCCAGCACGAAGGCAGGGGGCATCACTGAAGCTTTCTTT; cdr3_aa: CASTKAGGITEAFF
clone_size: NA; v_call: TRBV25-1; j_call: TRBJ1-2; cdr3_length: 15; d_call: NA; cdr3_nt: TGTGCCAGCAGATCTCCGGCAGGGGACAACTATGGCTACACCTTC; cdr3_aa: CASRSPAGDNYGYTF
clone_size: NA; v_call: TRBV7-2; j_call: TRBJ1-5; cdr3_length: 14; d_call: NA; cdr3_nt: TGTGCCAGCAGCAGCAGGAATAGCAATCAGCCCCAGCATTTT; cdr3_aa: CASSSRNSNQPQHF
clone_size: NA; v_call: TRBV7-2; j_call: TRBJ1-1; cdr3_length: 14; d_call: NA; cdr3_nt: TGTGCCAGCAGCTTGTTAGGGGAGAACACTGAAGCTTTCTTT; cdr3_aa: CASSLLGENTEAFF
clone_size: NA; v_call: TRBV13; j_call: TRBJ1-3; cdr3_length: 14; d_call: TRBD1; cdr3_nt: TGTGCCAGCAGCTGGCGGACAGGAACAAACACCATATATTTT; cdr3_aa: CASSWRTGTNTIYF
clone_size: NA; v_call: TRBV2; j_call: TRBJ2-2; cdr3_length: 14; d_call: NA; cdr3_nt: TGTGCCAGCATGACGACTCCGAACACCGGGGAGCTGTTTTTT; cdr3_aa: CASMTTPNTGELFF
clone_size: NA; v_call: TRBV9; j_call: TRBJ2-7; cdr3_length: 14; d_call: NA; cdr3_nt: TGTGCCAGCAGCGCCTCGACGGGAGCGTCCGAGCAGTACTTC; cdr3_aa: CASSASTGASEQYF
clone_size: NA; v_call: TRBV18; j_call: TRBJ2-1; cdr3_length: 16; d_call: NA; cdr3_nt: TGTGCCAGCTCACCAGCGACAGGCCTAGCTCAGTATGAGCAGTTCTTC; cdr3_aa: CASSPATGLAQYEQFF
clone_size: NA; v_call: TRBV7-8; j_call: TRBJ1-4; cdr3_length: 15; d_call: NA; cdr3_nt: TGTGCCAGCAGGGCTAGGATGACAGAGAATGAAAAACTGTTTTTT; cdr3_aa: CASRARMTENEKLFF
clone_size: NA; v_call: TRBV25-1; j_call: TRBJ2-1; cdr3_length: 13; d_call: NA; cdr3_nt: TGTGCCAGCAGGGGGGGACTCTTCCTCGGGCAGTTCTTC; cdr3_aa: CASRGGLFLGQFF
clone_size: NA; v_call: TRBV2; j_call: TRBJ2-7; cdr3_length: 15; d_call: TRBD1; cdr3_nt: TGTGCCAGCAGCCAAACTGACAGGGGGTTCTACGAGCAGTACTTC; cdr3_aa: CASSQTDRGFYEQYF
clone_size: NA; v_call: TRBV7-2; j_call: TRBJ2-6; cdr3_length: 19; d_call: NA; cdr3_nt: NA; cdr3_aa: CASSLGSDRVGPGANVPTF
clone_size: NA; v_call: TRBV18; j_call: TRBJ2-1; cdr3_length: 16; d_call: TRBD2; cdr3_nt: TGTGCCAGCTCACCGGTTAGCGGGGCTTCCTACAATGAGCAGTTCTTC; cdr3_aa: CASSPVSGASYNEQFF
clone_size: NA; v_call: TRBV6-5; j_call: TRBJ2-7; cdr3_length: 13; d_call: TRBD2; cdr3_nt: TGTGCCAGCAGTACCAGCGGGGCATACGAGCAGTACTTC; cdr3_aa: CASSTSGAYEQYF
clone_size: NA; v_call: TRBV5-6; j_call: TRBJ2-5; cdr3_length: 17; d_call: NA; cdr3_nt: TGTGCCAGCAGCCCTCAGGGGTTAGAAATGGCCAGGGGGACCCAGTACTTC; cdr3_aa: CASSPQGLEMARGTQYF
clone_size: NA; v_call: TRBV30; j_call: TRBJ1-2; cdr3_length: 13; d_call: NA; cdr3_nt: TGTGCCTCCTTCGTGGGAGCGAACTATGGCTACACCTTC; cdr3_aa: CASFVGANYGYTF
clone_size: few; v_call: TRBV4-3; j_call: TRBJ1-5; cdr3_length: 14; d_call: NA; cdr3_nt: TGCGCCAGCAGCCGCGGGACGGGGAATCAGCCCCAGCATTTT; cdr3_aa: CASSRGTGNQPQHF
clone_size: few; v_call: TRBV7-2; j_call: TRBJ1-2; cdr3_length: 13; d_call: NA; cdr3_nt: TGTGCCAGCAGCTTAGCAGCAGGGGATGGCTACACCTTC; cdr3_aa: CASSLAAGDGYTF
clone_size: NA; v_call: TRBV4-1; j_call: TRBJ2-1; cdr3_length: 14; d_call: TRBD2; cdr3_nt: TGCGCCAGCAGCCGAGAGACTAGCACGAATGAGCAGTTCTTC; cdr3_aa: CASSRETSTNEQFF
clone_size: NA; v_call: TRBV25-1; j_call: TRBJ1-2; cdr3_length: 14; d_call: TRBD1; cdr3_nt: TGTGCCAGCAGTGTCCGGGACAGGGTCTCTGGCTACACCTTC; cdr3_aa: CASSVRDRVSGYTF
clone_size: NA; v_call: TRBV19; j_call: TRBJ2-7; cdr3_length: 15; d_call: NA; cdr3_nt: TGTGCCAGTAAGCCGGGGTTGGCTGGTTCCTACGAGCAGTACTTC; cdr3_aa: CASKPGLAGSYEQYF
clone_size: NA; v_call: TRBV27; j_call: TRBJ2-3; cdr3_length: 11; d_call: NA; cdr3_nt: TGTGCCAGCAAAGGCGGAGATACGCAGTATTTT; cdr3_aa: CASKGGDTQYF
clone_size: NA; v_call: TRBV5-1; j_call: TRBJ2-3; cdr3_length: 14; d_call: NA; cdr3_nt: TGCGCCAGCAGCTTGGAAGGACAAACAGATACGCAGTATTTT; cdr3_aa: CASSLEGQTDTQYF
clone_size: NA; v_call: TRBV11-2; j_call: TRBJ1-6; cdr3_length: 18; d_call: NA; cdr3_nt: TGTGCCAGCAGCTTAGCCCCGGGAGTTAGCTCCTATAATTCACCCCTCCACTTT; cdr3_aa: CASSLAPGVSSYNSPLHF
clone_size: NA; v_call: TRBV7-9; j_call: TRBJ2-2; cdr3_length: 17; d_call: TRBD2; cdr3_nt: TGTGCCAGCAGCTTCTCGACTAGCAGACAAACGGGCGGGGAGCTGTTTTTT; cdr3_aa: CASSFSTSRQTGGELFF
clone_size: NA; v_call: TRBV2; j_call: TRBJ1-5; cdr3_length: 14; d_call: NA; cdr3_nt: TGTGCCAGCAGTGGAGACAGTCTCAATCAGCCCCAGCATTTT; cdr3_aa: CASSGDSLNQPQHF
clone_size: few; v_call: TRBV9; j_call: TRBJ1-2; cdr3_length: 15; d_call: TRBD1; cdr3_nt: TGTGCCAGCAGCGTTGGGACAGCCTCCTTCTATGGCTACACCTTC; cdr3_aa: CASSVGTASFYGYTF
clone_size: NA; v_call: TRBV7-2; j_call: TRBJ2-2; cdr3_length: 15; d_call: NA; cdr3_nt: TGTGCCAGCGATTCTATCCATCCGAACACCGGGGAGCTGTTTTTT; cdr3_aa: CASDSIHPNTGELFF
clone_size: few; v_call: TRBV27; j_call: TRBJ1-4; cdr3_length: 15; d_call: NA; cdr3_nt: TGTGCCAGCAGTTCGCGAGCAGGGGTAGATGAAAAACTGTTTTTT; cdr3_aa: CASSSRAGVDEKLFF
clone_size: NA; v_call: TRBV28; j_call: TRBJ1-4; cdr3_length: 14; d_call: NA; cdr3_nt: TGTGCCAGCAGTTTTTGGGGGGTGGGTGAAAAACTGTTTTTT; cdr3_aa: CASSFWGVGEKLFF
clone_size: NA; v_call: TRBV6-6; j_call: TRBJ2-2; cdr3_length: 14; d_call: TRBD1; cdr3_nt: TGTGCCAGCAGTAGGACAGGGGGCACCGGGGAGCTGTTTTTT; cdr3_aa: CASSRTGGTGELFF
clone_size: NA; v_call: TRBV7-8; j_call: TRBJ2-7; cdr3_length: 13; d_call: TRBD1; cdr3_nt: TGTGCCAGCAGCTCCGGGACAGGCTACGAGCAGTACTTC; cdr3_aa: CASSSGTGYEQYF
clone_size: NA; v_call: TRBV2; j_call: TRBJ2-7; cdr3_length: 15; d_call: TRBD1; cdr3_nt: TGTGCCAGCAGTTTCGGCAGGGGGCCGGCCTACGAGCAGTACTTC; cdr3_aa: CASSFGRGPAYEQYF
clone_size: once; v_call: TRBV5-1; j_call: TRBJ2-7; cdr3_length: 14; d_call: TRBD1; cdr3_nt: TGCGCCAGCGGCTTGGAAGGGGGCACCTACGAGCAGTACTTC; cdr3_aa: CASGLEGGTYEQYF
clone_size: NA; v_call: TRBV5-1; j_call: TRBJ1-6; cdr3_length: 15; d_call: TRBD1; cdr3_nt: TGCGCCAGCAGCTTTCTGGGACAGTATAATTCACCCCTCCACTTT; cdr3_aa: CASSFLGQYNSPLHF
clone_size: NA; v_call: TRBV30; j_call: TRBJ1-4; cdr3_length: 17; d_call: TRBD1; cdr3_nt: TGTGCCTGGAGCGCAGGGACAGGGGGTACGACTAATGAAAAACTGTTTTTT; cdr3_aa: CAWSAGTGGTTNEKLFF
clone_size: NA; v_call: TRBV6-1; j_call: TRBJ2-6; cdr3_length: 15; d_call: NA; cdr3_nt: TGTGCCAGCAGTGATGGAGGGGCTGGGGCCAACGTCCTGACTTTC; cdr3_aa: CASSDGGAGANVLTF
clone_size: few; v_call: TRBV5-5; j_call: TRBJ2-2; cdr3_length: 14; d_call: NA; cdr3_nt: TGTGCCAGCAGCTTGGTGGCAGGGACCGGGGAGCTGTTTTTT; cdr3_aa: CASSLVAGTGELFF
clone_size: NA; v_call: TRBV5-1; j_call: TRBJ2-1; cdr3_length: 14; d_call: NA; cdr3_nt: TGCGCCAGCAGCTTGAATGTAGGGGTCAATGAGCAGTTCTTC; cdr3_aa: CASSLNVGVNEQFF
clone_size: NA; v_call: TRBV10-1; j_call: TRBJ1-2; cdr3_length: 13; d_call: NA; cdr3_nt: TGCGCCAGCAGTGAAAACCGCGGGGTTGGCTACACCTTC; cdr3_aa: CASSENRGVGYTF
clone_size: NA; v_call: TRBV4-1; j_call: TRBJ1-5; cdr3_length: 13; d_call: NA; cdr3_nt: TGCGCCAGCAGCCAAGTTCTGGGCCAGCCCCAGCATTTT; cdr3_aa: CASSQVLGQPQHF
clone_size: NA; v_call: TRBV9; j_call: TRBJ2-7; cdr3_length: 13; d_call: NA; cdr3_nt: TGTGCCAGCAGCTCCTCGGGAAGCCTCGTGCAGTACTTC; cdr3_aa: CASSSSGSLVQYF
clone_size: NA; v_call: TRBV19; j_call: TRBJ1-2; cdr3_length: 15; d_call: NA; cdr3_nt: TGTGCCAGTAGTTCCCCGGACAGAAGGCGCTATGGCTACACCTTC; cdr3_aa: CASSSPDRRRYGYTF
clone_size: NA; v_call: TRBV4-1; j_call: TRBJ2-6; cdr3_length: 20; d_call: TRBD1; cdr3_nt: TGCGCCAGCAGCCAAGACGTGTCGGGGACAGGGGGCACTGGGGCCAACGTCCTGACTTTC; cdr3_aa: CASSQDVSGTGGTGANVLTF